This TCR beta chain came from a study of siplizumab effects on memory and regulatory T cells (dated by TCRdb to the late 2010s). Describing the broader study: The study examined how the anti-CD2 antibody siplizumab affects alloreactive T-cell subsets in allogeneic mixed lymphocyte reactions built from human PBMCs. Overall study outcomes, separate from this receptor: Whether proliferating Tregs from siplizumab cultures actually had suppressive function was not functionally confirmed. Among mappable alloreactive CD4+ clones, an average Treg-derived fraction of around 71% was observed with siplizumab, compared with roughly 25% in control reactions. Roughly 80-97% of proliferating CD4+ or CD8+ clones could not be assigned a naive or memory phenotype. Compared with memory T cells, unstimulated naive T cells appeared more diverse, and naive cells seemed to make a substantial contribution to the alloresponse. Siplizumab significantly lowered the cumulative frequency of alloreactive sequences that could be traced to unstimulated CD4+ memory T cells. Sequences below about 10^-5 frequency were poorly captured, so only a minor fraction of alloreactive clones could be mapped to unstimulated subsets.

The method behind the library was the immunoSEQ multiplex PCR assay. Approximately 100,000 TCR templates per sample were assayed on the deep sequencing platform. Genomic DNA extracted from sorted T cells was used for TCRbeta CDR3 sequencing. The published analysis was carried out like this. The R programming language was used for clonal analysis of the TCRbeta CDR3 data. Comparing unstimulated samples against CFSE-low samples taken after the reaction was how alloreactive CD4+ and CD8+ clones were defined. Regulatory or non-regulatory origin was assigned to alloreactive CD4+ clones by matching of sequences to sorted unstimulated Treg and non-Treg repertoires. Entries here come from immuneACCESS through TCRdb and include only in-frame sequences with V and J called. Some clones fail to appear in such tables; in the studies checked, an unresolved V gene covers under half of the shortfall, and the cause of the remainder is unknown. That table supplies the V and J calls and clone size; D and trimming were determined from the DNA. Present in this sample are about 72,000 clones, about 90% of which were seen just once. Approximately 30% of the sample goes to the ten largest clones.

Turning to this clone: Its target antigen remains unknown. Per-nucleotide qualities are absent, and no much larger clonotype sits a single base away.

Sorted unstimulated T cells and proliferating T cells recovered from mixed lymphocyte reactions were subjected to TCRbeta CDR3 sequencing. Fresh whole blood from approximately 9 HLA-typed healthy donors was used to isolate PBMCs. This receptor was taken from a human donor in good health. The sequenced sample was CD8+ T cells sorted from blood.

Here is the DNA: TGTGCCAGCTCTTTAATGGGGGGTTCCTACGAGCAGTACTTC. Protein translation: CASSLMGGSYEQYF. The receptor chain draws on TRBV6-1 and TRBJ2-7; TRBD2 is perhaps the D gene, given 6 matching bases. There are 14 amino acids in the CDR3, from cysteine to phenylalanine inclusive. Only the CDR3 DNA stays, 42 bases, in frame from base 1. As encoded in the germline V gene, CDR1 is MNHNS while CDR2 is SASEGT. V loses 8 bases, J loses 1 base, and the germline ends lie 15 bases apart.